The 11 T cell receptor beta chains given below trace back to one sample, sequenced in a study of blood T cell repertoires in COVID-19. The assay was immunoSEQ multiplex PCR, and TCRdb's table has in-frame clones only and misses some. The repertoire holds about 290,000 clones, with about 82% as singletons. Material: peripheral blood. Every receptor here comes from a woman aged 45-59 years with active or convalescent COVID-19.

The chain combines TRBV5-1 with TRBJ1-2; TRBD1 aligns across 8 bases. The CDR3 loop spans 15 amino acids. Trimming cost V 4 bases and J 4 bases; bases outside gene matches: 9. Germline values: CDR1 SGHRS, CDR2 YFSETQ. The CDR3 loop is CASSTGGQGAYGYTF. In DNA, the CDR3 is TGCGCCAGCAGCACTGGGGGGCAGGGGGCCTATGGCTACACCTTC.

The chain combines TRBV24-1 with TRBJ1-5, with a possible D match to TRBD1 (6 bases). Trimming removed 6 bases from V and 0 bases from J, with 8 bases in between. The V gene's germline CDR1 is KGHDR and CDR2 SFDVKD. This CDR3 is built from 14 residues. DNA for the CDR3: TGTGCCACCAGTTCAGGGGCTAGCAATCAGCCCCAGCATTTT. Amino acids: CATSSGASNQPQHF.

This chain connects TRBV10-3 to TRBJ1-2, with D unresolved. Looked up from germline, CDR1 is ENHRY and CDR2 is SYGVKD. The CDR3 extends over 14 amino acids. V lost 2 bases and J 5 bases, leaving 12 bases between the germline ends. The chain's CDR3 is CAISEVQVPYGYTF. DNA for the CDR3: TGTGCCATCAGTGAGGTCCAGGTGCCATATGGCTACACCTTC.

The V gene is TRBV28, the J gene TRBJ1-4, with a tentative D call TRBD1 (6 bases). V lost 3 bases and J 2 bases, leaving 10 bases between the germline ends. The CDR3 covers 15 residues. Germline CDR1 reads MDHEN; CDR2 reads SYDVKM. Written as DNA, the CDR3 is TGTGCCAGCAGTTTGATTGGGGGCACTAATGAAAAACTGTTTTTT. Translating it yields CASSLIGGTNEKLFF.

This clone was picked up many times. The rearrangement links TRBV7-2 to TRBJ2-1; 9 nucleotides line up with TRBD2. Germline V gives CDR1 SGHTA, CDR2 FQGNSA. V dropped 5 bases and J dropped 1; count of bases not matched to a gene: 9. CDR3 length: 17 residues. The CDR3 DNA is TGTGCCAGCAGCCTTAGCGGGAGAAAGGGGTCCTACAATGAGCAGTTCTTC. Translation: CASSLSGRKGSYNEQFF.

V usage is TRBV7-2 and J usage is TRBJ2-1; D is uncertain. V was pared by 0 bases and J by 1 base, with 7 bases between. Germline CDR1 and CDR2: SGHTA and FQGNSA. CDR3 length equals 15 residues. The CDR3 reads CASSLALGSYNEQFF. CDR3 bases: TGTGCCAGCAGCTTAGCGCTCGGTTCCTACAATGAGCAGTTCTTC.

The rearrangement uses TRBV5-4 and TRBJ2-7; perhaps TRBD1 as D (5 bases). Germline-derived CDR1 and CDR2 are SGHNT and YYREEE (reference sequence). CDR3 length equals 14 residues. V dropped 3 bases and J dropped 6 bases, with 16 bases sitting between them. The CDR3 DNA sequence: TGTGCCAGCAGCTCCGGCAGGGTATCTGGCGAGCAGTACTTC. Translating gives CASSSGRVSGEQYF. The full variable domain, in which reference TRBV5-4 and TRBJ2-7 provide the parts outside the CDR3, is ETGVTQSPTHLIKTRGQQVTLRCSSQSGHNTVSWYQQALGQGPQFIFQYYREEENGRGNFPPRFSGLQFPNYSSELNVNALELDDSALYLCASSSGRVSGEQYFGPGTRLTVT.

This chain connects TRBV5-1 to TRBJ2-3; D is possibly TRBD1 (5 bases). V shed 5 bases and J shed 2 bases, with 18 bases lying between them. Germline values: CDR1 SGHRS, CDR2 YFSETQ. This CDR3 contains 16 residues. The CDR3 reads CASRPAVQGNTDTQYF. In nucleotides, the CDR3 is TGCGCCAGCAGACCTGCGGTTCAGGGAAACACAGATACGCAGTATTTT.

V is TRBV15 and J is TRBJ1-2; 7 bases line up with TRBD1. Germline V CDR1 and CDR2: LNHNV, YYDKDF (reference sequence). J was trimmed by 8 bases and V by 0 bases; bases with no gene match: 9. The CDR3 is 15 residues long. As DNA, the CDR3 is TGTGCCACCAGCAGAGACCTCCGACAGGGCACGGGCTACACCTTC. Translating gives CATSRDLRQGTGYTF.

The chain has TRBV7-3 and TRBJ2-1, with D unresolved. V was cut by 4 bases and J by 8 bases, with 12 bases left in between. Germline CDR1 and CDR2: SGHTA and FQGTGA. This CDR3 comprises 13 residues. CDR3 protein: CASSSQISDEQFF. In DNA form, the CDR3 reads TGTGCCAGCAGCTCCCAGATCTCCGATGAGCAGTTCTTC.

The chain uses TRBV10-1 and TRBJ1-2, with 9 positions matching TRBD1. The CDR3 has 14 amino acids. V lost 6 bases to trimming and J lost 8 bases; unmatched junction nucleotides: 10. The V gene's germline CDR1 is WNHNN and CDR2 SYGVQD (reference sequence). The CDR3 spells CASSRDRVTRGYTF. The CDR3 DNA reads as TGCGCCAGCAGCCGGGACAGGGTAACAAGGGGCTACACCTTC.